One and the same sample provided the 29 T cell receptor beta chains below, sequenced in a study of blood T cell repertoires in COVID-19. Data came from immunoSEQ multiplex PCR; TCRdb stores just in-frame clones and leaves some out. This table holds approximately 150,000 clones, 85% to 90% found once. The sample taken for sequencing was PBMCs or T cells enriched from blood (not recorded which). These receptors originate from a man in his 60s who had recovered from COVID-19.

J is TRBJ2-2 and V is TRBV2; TRBD1 agrees at 7 bases. Germline trimming cut 8 bases from V and 0 bases from J; bases unmatched to any gene: 6. Germline CDR1 SNHLY, CDR2 FYNNEI. The CDR3 is 15 amino acids. The CDR3 loop reads CASVRGQTNTGELFF. CDR3 sequence (DNA): TGTGCCAGCGTGAGGGGACAGACGAACACCGGGGAGCTGTTTTTT.

CDR3 nucleotide sequence: TGCGCCAGCAGCTTGGGGGGCGACTATGGCTACACCTTC. It translates to CASSLGGDYGYTF. J is TRBJ1-2 and V is TRBV5-1; maybe TRBD1 (5 bases). This CDR3 contains 13 residues. Germline values: CDR1 SGHRS, CDR2 YFSETQ. The V end lost 0 bases, the J end lost 3 bases, and 6 bases lay between the germline ends.

This chain joins TRBV5-6 and TRBJ1-2; 11 bases align to TRBD1. This CDR3 has 15 residues. Germline assignment: CDR1 SGHDT and CDR2 YYEEEE. J was trimmed by 6 bases and V by 2 bases; bases with no gene match: 6. This chain's CDR3 is CASSLPGQGVHGYTF. Written as DNA, the CDR3 is TGTGCCAGCAGCTTACCGGGACAGGGGGTCCATGGCTACACCTTC.

Written as DNA, the CDR3 is TGTGCCAGCAGTGAAAGGGGTTACACTGAAGCTTTCTTT. It encodes CASSERGYTEAFF. The chain recombines TRBV2 with TRBJ1-1; weak D call: TRBD1 (5 bases). Per the germline V gene, CDR1 is SNHLY and CDR2 is FYNNEI. The germline V and J ends were trimmed by 2 bases and 3 bases, with 7 bases remaining between them. The CDR3 is 13 residues long.

The chain carries TRBV12-3 or TRBV12-4 and TRBJ1-2; TRBD1 matches at 9 bases. Germline trimming cut 3 bases from V and 7 bases from J; bases unmatched to any gene: 3. The CDR3 runs 13 residues. CDR3 region: CASSFPGQGGYTF. CDR3 in DNA: TGTGCCAGCAGTTTTCCGGGACAGGGTGGCTACACCTTC.

V gene TRBV9 combines with J gene TRBJ1-2; D uncertain. Trimming left V 3 bases short and J 2 bases short, with 8 bases between. There are 13 residues in the CDR3. Germline V gene lookup returns CDR1 SGDLS and CDR2 YYNGEE. The DNA of the CDR3 is TGTGCCAGCAGCGCGGGGAAAAACTATGGCTACACCTTC. It translates to CASSAGKNYGYTF. Variable domain in full (rest from reference TRBV9 and TRBJ1-2): DSGVTQTPKHLITATGQRVTLRCSPRSGDLSVYWYQQSLDQGLQFLIQYYNGEERAKGNILERFSAQQFPDLHSELNLSSLELGDSALYFCASSAGKNYGYTFGSGTRLTVV.

The rearrangement joins TRBV25-1 to TRBJ1-4; D perhaps matches TRBD1 (5 bases). Germline V gene lookup returns CDR1 MGHDK and CDR2 SYGVNS. The CDR3 is 15 residues long. V was pared by 3 bases and J by 3 bases, with 11 bases between. CDR3 loop: CASSEGGIANEKLFF. Here the CDR3 DNA reads TGTGCCAGCAGTGAGGGGGGAATTGCTAATGAAAAACTGTTTTTT.

The chain carries TRBV7-9 and TRBJ1-1; D perhaps matches TRBD1 (6 bases). CDR3 length: 14 amino acids. Deletions cut 3 bases from V and 2 bases from J, with 10 bases between. The V gene's germline CDR1 is SEHNR and CDR2 FQNEAQ (reference sequence). CDR3 amino acids: CASSFGRGNTEAFF. The CDR3 DNA sequence: TGTGCCAGCAGCTTCGGCAGGGGCAACACTGAAGCTTTCTTT.

The rearrangement uses TRBV7-9 and TRBJ2-6, with D possibly matching TRBD1 (5 bases). Trimming removed 2 bases at V and 0 bases at J, with 5 bases between. Germline-derived CDR1 and CDR2 are SEHNR and FQNEAQ (reference sequence). The CDR3 sequence is 15 residues long. The CDR3 DNA sequence: TGTGCCAGCAGCTTAAGGGGCTCTGGGGCCAACGTCCTGACTTTC. As protein: CASSLRGSGANVLTF.

The V and J genes are TRBV7-3 and TRBJ2-3; 7 bases match TRBD2. Germline V gene lookup returns CDR1 SGHTA and CDR2 FQGTGA. The V segment lost 2 bases and the J segment 2 bases; nucleotides outside the gene matches: 13. The CDR3 is made up of 18 amino acids. The CDR3 spells CASSLRPGTNKPTDTQYF. CDR3 bases: TGTGCCAGCAGCTTACGTCCCGGGACTAATAAACCCACAGATACGCAGTATTTT.

The rearrangement uses TRBV5-6 and TRBJ1-2; D is undetermined. V was shortened by 1 base and J by 8 bases, with 6 bases between the two germline ends. The germline V gene encodes CDR1 SGHDT and CDR2 YYEEEE. The length of the CDR3 is 11 residues. CDR3 DNA sequence: TGTGCCAGCAGCTTGCGGAGAGGCTACACCTTC. Protein sequence: CASSLRRGYTF.

The chain combines TRBV18 with TRBJ1-1, with D possibly TRBD1 on 6 matching bases. V lost 0 bases to trimming and J lost 3 bases, with 20 bases between them. Germline V lookup: CDR1 KGHSH, CDR2 LQKENI. The CDR3 is 18 residues long. In DNA form, the CDR3 reads TGTGCCAGCTCACCACCCGTAGGCAGGGGCAGGGCTCACACTGAAGCTTTCTTT. As protein: CASSPPVGRGRAHTEAFF.

This clone was detected a few times. This chain uses TRBV27 with TRBJ1-6, with 8 bases lining up with TRBD1. Looked up from germline, CDR1 is MNHEY and CDR2 is SMNVEV (reference sequence). The junction had 11 bases not matched to a gene; V was cut back by 8 bases and J by 8 bases. The CDR3 runs to 15 residues. The CDR3 loop reads CASRRGLLVDSPLHF. The CDR3 DNA reads TGTGCCAGCCGCAGGGGGCTCCTAGTGGATTCACCCCTCCACTTT.

This clone was detected once. The CDR3 loop reads CATSVQGGVTDTQYF. The CDR3 DNA sequence: TGTGCCACCAGTGTTCAGGGGGGTGTTACAGATACGCAGTATTTT. The chain recombines TRBV24-1 with TRBJ2-3; tentatively, D is TRBD1 (7 bases). The CDR3 is made up of 15 amino acids. V was pared by 5 bases and J by 3 bases, with 14 bases between. The V gene's germline CDR1 is KGHDR and CDR2 SFDVKD.

The chain carries TRBV5-8 and TRBJ1-5; a weak D match, TRBD1 (6 bases). CDR1 and CDR2 (germline): SGHTS, YDEGEE. This CDR3 is 16 amino acids long. Trimming took off 1 base at V and 1 base at J, with 12 bases between the two ends. The CDR3, as DNA: TGTGCCAGCAGCTTGCATATGGACAGCAGCAATCAGCCCCAGCATTTT. It translates to CASSLHMDSSNQPQHF.

This rearrangement joins TRBV28 to TRBJ1-2; TRBD1 aligns across 8 bases. CDR1 MDHEN and CDR2 SYDVKM come from the germline V gene. With 8 bases clipped from V and 7 bases from J, the junction kept 6 bases outside the gene matches. The CDR3 has 12 amino acids. The CDR3 sequence: CASRPGGFGYTF. In DNA, the CDR3 is TGTGCCAGCCGACCAGGGGGCTTTGGCTACACCTTC.

The chain uses TRBV9 and TRBJ1-3; weak D call: TRBD1 (5 bases). The CDR3 sequence is 16 residues long. Per the germline V gene, CDR1 is SGDLS and CDR2 is YYNGEE. V shed 0 bases and J shed 0 bases, with 10 bases lying between them. DNA for the CDR3: TGTGCCAGCAGCGTAGGGACATTCAGCTCTGGAAACACCATATATTTT. This sequence encodes CASSVGTFSSGNTIYF.

This sequence joins TRBV28 and TRBJ1-1; D unresolved. The V gene lost 2 bases and the J gene lost 1 base, with 14 bases spanning the gap. Germline V CDR1 and CDR2: MDHEN, SYDVKM. The CDR3 extends over 16 amino acids. Here the CDR3 reads CASSLPGRVANTEAFF. CDR3 sequence (DNA): TGTGCCAGCAGTTTACCCGGGAGGGTCGCGAACACTGAAGCTTTCTTT.

In this sample, this clone turned up once. The V call is TRBV28, the J call TRBJ1-2; possibly TRBD1 for D (6 bases). Trimming left V 2 bases short and J 5 bases short, with 12 bases between. The CDR3 extends over 14 amino acids. Germline loops: CDR1 MDHEN, CDR2 SYDVKM. CDR3 loop: CASSLGGALYGYTF. CDR3 nucleotide sequence: TGTGCCAGCAGTTTAGGGGGGGCGCTTTATGGCTACACCTTC.

The V call is TRBV14, the J call TRBJ2-1; weak D call: TRBD2 (6 bases). The CDR3 contains 15 residues. Germline assignment: CDR1 SGHDN and CDR2 FVKESK. Trimming shortened V by 4 bases and J by 1 base, and 11 bases separated the two germline ends. The CDR3 sequence: CASSPGLNSYNEQFF. DNA of the CDR3: TGTGCCAGCAGCCCGGGACTGAATTCCTACAATGAGCAGTTCTTC.

In its sample, this clone was seen a few times. The rearrangement uses TRBV9 and TRBJ1-2; D is perhaps TRBD1 (5 bases). The CDR3 sequence is 14 residues long. The germline CDR1 and CDR2 sequences are SGDLS and YYNGEE. Trimming left V 0 bases short and J 7 bases short, with 13 bases between. In DNA form, the CDR3 reads TGTGCCAGCAGCGTAGTGGAGCAGGGCGGTGGCTACACCTTC. This encodes CASSVVEQGGGYTF. Using reference TRBV9 and TRBJ1-2 for the parts outside the CDR3, the full variable domain is DSGVTQTPKHLITATGQRVTLRCSPRSGDLSVYWYQQSLDQGLQFLIQYYNGEERAKGNILERFSAQQFPDLHSELNLSSLELGDSALYFCASSVVEQGGGYTFGSGTRLTVV.

The chain is built from TRBV19 and TRBJ2-1, with TRBD2 matching 8 bases. Germline CDR1 and CDR2: LNHDA and SQIVND (reference sequence). This CDR3 has 15 amino acids. Trimming at V came to 6 bases and at J to 6 bases, leaving 10 bases not matched to a gene. CDR3 sequence reads: CASSAAGVRTNEQFF. CDR3 DNA: TGTGCCAGTAGCGCAGCGGGAGTACGAACCAATGAGCAGTTCTTC.

The chain is built from TRBV12-3 or TRBV12-4 and TRBJ2-5; maybe TRBD1 (6 bases). Trimming shortened V by 2 bases and J by 5 bases, and 6 bases separated the two germline ends. This CDR3 has 12 amino acids. CDR3 region: CASSLQGETQYF. As DNA, the CDR3 is TGTGCCAGCAGTTTACAGGGGGAGACCCAGTACTTC.

This sequence joins TRBV11-3 and TRBJ1-6, with D perhaps TRBD1 (6 bases). Germline loops: CDR1 SGHNT, CDR2 YENEEA. CDR3 size: 16 residues. Trimming shortened V by 3 bases and J by 3 bases, and 12 bases separated the two germline ends. In DNA, the CDR3 is TGTGCCAGCAGCTTGAAAACAGGGAACTATAATTCACCCCTCCACTTT. This translates into CASSLKTGNYNSPLHF.

The gene calls are TRBV13 and TRBJ1-5; D gene unclear. The CDR3 runs 13 residues. With 2 bases removed from V and 4 bases from J, the gap between germline ends came to 6 bases. Germline-derived CDR1 and CDR2 are PRHDT and FYEKMQ (reference sequence). CDR3 region: CASSLRENQPQHF. Written as DNA, the CDR3 is TGTGCCAGCAGCTTACGGGAGAATCAGCCCCAGCATTTT.

This clone showed up just once. Written as DNA, the CDR3 is TGTGCCAGCAGCCTAACTCCGGGACTCAAAACCTACGAGCAGTACTTC. Its protein product is CASSLTPGLKTYEQYF. The chain recombines TRBV5-5 with TRBJ2-7; weak D call: TRBD2 (6 bases). CDR3 length: 16 amino acids. V lost 4 bases and J 2 bases, leaving 19 bases between the germline ends. Germline lookup yields CDR1 SGHKS and CDR2 YYEKEE (reference sequence).

This chain connects TRBV21-1 to TRBJ2-2; the table's D call, TRBD1, has no DNA check behind it. TRBV21-1 is noted as a pseudogene. The CDR3 contains 15 residues. DNA for the CDR3: TGTGCCAGCAGCAATTTTCAGGGTGTATCCGGGGAGCTGTTTTTT. Encoded protein: CASSNFQGVSGELFF.

The chain has TRBV10-3 and TRBJ2-7; 7 nucleotides agree with TRBD2. The V gene end was trimmed by 5 bases and the J gene end by 2 bases; junction bases not matched to a gene: 6. The CDR3 is made up of 14 amino acids. Germline V CDR1 and CDR2: ENHRY, SYGVKD. The DNA for the CDR3 is TGTGCCATCAGTTCTTCAAGCGGGACCTACGAGCAGTACTTC. It encodes CAISSSSGTYEQYF.

The chain is built from TRBV28 and TRBJ1-4; D may be TRBD1 (6 bases). Trimming removed 3 bases from V and 8 bases from J, with 16 bases in between. The CDR3 has 15 residues. CDR1 MDHEN and CDR2 SYDVKM come from the germline V gene. CDR3 region: CASSFRGPLGEKLFF. DNA of the CDR3: TGTGCCAGCAGTTTCAGGGGTCCCCTGGGAGAAAAACTGTTTTTT.